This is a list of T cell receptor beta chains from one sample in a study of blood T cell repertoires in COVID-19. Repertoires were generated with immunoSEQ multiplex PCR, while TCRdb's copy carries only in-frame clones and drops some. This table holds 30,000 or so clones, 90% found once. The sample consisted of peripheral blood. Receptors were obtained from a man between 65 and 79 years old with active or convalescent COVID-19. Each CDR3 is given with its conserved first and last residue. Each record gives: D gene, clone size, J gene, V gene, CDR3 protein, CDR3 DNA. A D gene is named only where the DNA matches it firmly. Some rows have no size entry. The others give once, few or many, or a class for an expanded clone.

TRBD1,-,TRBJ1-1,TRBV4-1,CASSQSTGGLTEAFF,TGCGCCAGCAGCCAATCGACAGGGGGACTCACTGAAGCTTTCTTT
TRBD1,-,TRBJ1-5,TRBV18,CASSPRQGRDNQPQHF,TGTGCCAGCTCACCGAGACAGGGGCGCGACAATCAGCCCCAGCATTTT
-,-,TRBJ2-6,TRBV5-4,CASSLRGGANVLTF,TGTGCCAGCAGCCTCCGGGGTGGGGCCAACGTCCTGACTTTC
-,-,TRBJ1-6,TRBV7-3,CASSLTDGGAGRLHF,TGTGCCAGCAGCTTAACGGATGGAGGGGCAGGGCGCCTTCACTTT
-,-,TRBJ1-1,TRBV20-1,CSASGWTEAFF,TGCAGTGCTAGCGGGTGGACTGAAGCTTTCTTT
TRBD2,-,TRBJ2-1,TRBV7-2,CASSPYGTSYNEQFF,TGTGCCAGCAGCCCGTACGGGACTAGCTACAATGAGCAGTTCTTC
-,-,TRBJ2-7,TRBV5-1,CASSWGQGYEQYF,TGCGCCAGCAGCTGGGGGCAAGGTTACGAGCAGTACTTC
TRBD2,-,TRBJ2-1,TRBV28,CASSGRLAENYNEQFF,TGTGCCAGCAGTGGCCGACTAGCGGAGAACTACAATGAGCAGTTCTTC
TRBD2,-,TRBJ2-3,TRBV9,CASSVVSGGGDTQYF,TGTGCCAGCAGCGTAGTTAGCGGGGGTGGAGATACGCAGTATTTT
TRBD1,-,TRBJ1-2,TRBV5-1,CASSIGQGGYTF,TGCGCCAGCAGCATTGGACAGGGTGGCTACACCTTC
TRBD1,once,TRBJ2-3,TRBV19,CASSNRGTDTQYF,TGTGCCAGCTCCAACAGGGGAACAGATACGCAGTATTTT
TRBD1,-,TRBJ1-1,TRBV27,CASRRTGSGTEAFF,TGTGCCAGCAGGAGGACAGGGTCGGGTACTGAAGCTTTCTTT
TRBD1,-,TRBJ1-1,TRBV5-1,CASSSGQGRSTEAFF,TGCGCCAGCAGCTCCGGACAGGGAAGGAGCACTGAAGCTTTCTTT
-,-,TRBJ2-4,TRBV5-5,CASSFDSASKNIQYF,TGTGCCAGCAGCTTTGACAGTGCCAGCAAAAACATTCAGTACTTC
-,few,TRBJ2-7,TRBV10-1,CASSETGTYEQYF,TGCGCCAGCAGCGAGACAGGAACCTACGAGCAGTACTTC
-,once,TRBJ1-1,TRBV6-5,CASSMTGITKAFF,TGTGCCAGCAGTATGACAGGAATAACAAAAGCTTTCTTT
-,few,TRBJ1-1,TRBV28,CASSFNRGTTEAFF,TGTGCCAGCAGTTTCAATCGGGGGACCACTGAAGCTTTCTTT
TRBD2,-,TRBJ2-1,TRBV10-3,CATYSGTRNEQFF,TGTGCCACCTACTCCGGGACTAGAAATGAGCAGTTCTTC
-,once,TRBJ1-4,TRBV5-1,CASSSQGVEEKLFF,TGCGCCAGCAGCTCACAGGGAGTGGAGGAAAAACTGTTTTTT
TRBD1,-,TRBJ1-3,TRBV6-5,CASSYSLRGLGNTIYF,TGTGCCAGCAGTTACTCCCTCAGGGGGCTCGGAAACACCATATATTTT
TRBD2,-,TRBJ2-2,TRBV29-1,CSVSRGDLNTGELFF,TGCAGCGTTTCCCGGGGGGACCTGAACACCGGGGAGCTGTTTTTT
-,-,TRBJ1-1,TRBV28,CASSRGVLLERAFF,TGTGCCAGCAGTCGTGGCGTTTTGTTGGAGAGAGCTTTCTTT
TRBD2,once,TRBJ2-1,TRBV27,CASSLRLAGGKTYNEQFF,TGTGCCAGCAGTTTACGGCTAGCGGGAGGGAAAACCTACAATGAGCAGTTCTTC
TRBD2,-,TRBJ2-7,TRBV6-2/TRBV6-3,CASSSKTSGGPDGYF,TGTGCCAGCAGTTCTAAGACTAGCGGGGGACCCGACGGGTACTTC
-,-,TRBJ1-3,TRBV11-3,CASSLATGTTIYF,TGTGCCAGCAGCTTAGCGACGGGAACCACCATATATTTT
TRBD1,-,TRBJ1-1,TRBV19,CASRDRGRYTEAFF,TGTGCCAGTAGAGACAGGGGCAGGTACACTGAAGCTTTCTTT
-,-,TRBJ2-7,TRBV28,CASSSGQSGEQYF,TGTGCCAGCAGTTCCGGACAATCGGGCGAGCAGTACTTC
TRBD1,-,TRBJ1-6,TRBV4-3,CASSPGQGAENSPLHF,TGCGCCAGCAGCCCAGGACAGGGGGCGGAGAATTCACCCCTCCACTTT
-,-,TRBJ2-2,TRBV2,CASRPGGQGRTGELFF,TGTGCCAGCAGGCCCGGGGGGCAGGGCAGGACCGGGGAGCTGTTTTTT
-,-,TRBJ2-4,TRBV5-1,CASSLYGGRNPGSKNIQYF,TGCGCCAGCAGCCTCTACGGGGGGCGAAACCCAGGTTCCAAAAACATTCAGTACTTC
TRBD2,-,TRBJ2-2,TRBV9,CASSVLSGGPHGELFF,TGTGCCAGCAGCGTTTTAAGCGGGGGGCCCCACGGGGAGCTGTTTTTT
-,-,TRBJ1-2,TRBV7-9,CASSLTYSGYTF,TGTGCCAGCAGCTTAACCTATAGTGGCTACACCTTC
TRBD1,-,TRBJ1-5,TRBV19,CASTPGGRGLAQHF,TGTGCCAGTACCCCAGGCGGCAGGGGGCTAGCCCAGCATTTT
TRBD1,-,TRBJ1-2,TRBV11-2,CASSLDRGESGYTF,TGTGCCAGCAGCTTAGACAGGGGGGAAAGTGGCTACACCTTC
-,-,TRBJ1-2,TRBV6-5,CASSPRLPLDYGYTF,TGTGCCAGCAGTCCTAGATTGCCCTTGGACTATGGCTACACCTTC
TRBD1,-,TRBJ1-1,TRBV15,CATSKRQGETEAFF,TGTGCCACCAGCAAAAGACAGGGGGAGACTGAAGCTTTCTTT
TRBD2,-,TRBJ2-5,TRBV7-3,CASSSTSGETQYF,TGTGCCAGCAGCTCGACTAGCGGGGAGACCCAGTACTTC
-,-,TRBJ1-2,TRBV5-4,CASSLVREGGYTF,TGTGCCAGCAGCTTGGTGAGGGAAGGAGGCTACACCTTC
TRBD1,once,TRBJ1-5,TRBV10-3,CAISESDRGNQPQHF,TGTGCCATCAGTGAATCTGACAGGGGCAATCAGCCCCAGCATTTT
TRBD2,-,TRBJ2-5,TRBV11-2,CASSLGASGGALETQYF,TGTGCCAGCAGCTTAGGGGCTAGCGGGGGGGCCTTAGAGACCCAGTACTTC
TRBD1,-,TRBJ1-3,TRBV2,CASSRQGAGGNTIYF,TGTGCCAGCAGTCGACAGGGGGCCGGGGGAAACACCATATATTTT
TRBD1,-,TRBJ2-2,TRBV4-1,CASSQGSGQGARELFF,TGCGCCAGCAGCCAAGGGTCGGGACAGGGGGCCCGGGAGCTGTTTTTT
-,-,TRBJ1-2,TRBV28,CASTPGGAGYGYTF,TGTGCCAGCACCCCCGGCGGGGCTGGCTATGGCTACACCTTC
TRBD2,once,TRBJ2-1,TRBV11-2,CASSLQGLASNEQFF,TGTGCCAGCAGCTTACAGGGACTAGCCTCCAATGAGCAGTTCTTC
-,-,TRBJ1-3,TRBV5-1,CASSTGGSSGNTIYF,TGCGCCAGCAGCACCGGGGGGAGCTCTGGAAACACCATATATTTT
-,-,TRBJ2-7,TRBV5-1,CASSFTVNYEQYF,TGCGCCAGCAGCTTTACAGTAAACTACGAGCAGTACTTC
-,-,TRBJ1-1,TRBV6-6,CASSQLGGAATEAFF,TGTGCCAGCAGCCAACTCGGCGGGGCCGCCACTGAAGCTTTCTTT
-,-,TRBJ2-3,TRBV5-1,CASSFSGASTDTQYF,TGCGCCAGCAGCTTCTCAGGGGCCAGCACAGATACGCAGTATTTT
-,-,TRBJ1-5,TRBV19,CASSQGRGSQPQHF,TGTGCCAGTAGCCAGGGCCGGGGGAGTCAGCCCCAGCATTTT
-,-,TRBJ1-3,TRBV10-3,CAISGTTGQAGNTIYF,TGTGCCATCAGTGGAACCACCGGCCAGGCCGGAAACACCATATATTTT
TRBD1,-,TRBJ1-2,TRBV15,CATSREPGQGYYGYTF,TGTGCCACCAGCAGAGAACCGGGACAGGGCTACTATGGCTACACCTTC
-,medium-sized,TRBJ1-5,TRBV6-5,CASSPPGQANQPQHF,TGTGCCAGCAGTCCACCGGGACAAGCCAATCAGCCCCAGCATTTT
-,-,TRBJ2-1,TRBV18,CASSRLDEQFF,TGTGCCAGCTCACGACTTGATGAGCAGTTCTTC
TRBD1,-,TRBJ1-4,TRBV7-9,CASSFSLGTGRTNEKLFF,TGTGCCAGCAGCTTTTCCTTGGGGACAGGGAGGACTAATGAAAAACTGTTTTTT
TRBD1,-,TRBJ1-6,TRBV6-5,CASSRDRVHSPLHF,TGTGCCAGCAGTCGGGACAGGGTACATTCACCCCTCCACTTT
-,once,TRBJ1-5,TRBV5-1,CASSLAPGENQPQHF,TGCGCCAGCAGCTTGGCTCCAGGCGAGAATCAGCCCCAGCATTTT
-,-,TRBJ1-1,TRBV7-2,CASSQWQNTEAFF,TGTGCCAGCAGCCAATGGCAGAACACTGAAGCTTTCTTT
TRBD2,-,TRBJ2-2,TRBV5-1,CASSTGLAVTGELFF,TGCGCCAGCAGCACGGGACTAGCGGTCACCGGGGAGCTGTTTTTT
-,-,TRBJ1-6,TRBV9,CASSDSRHSPLHF,TGTGCCAGCAGCGACAGTCGCCATTCACCCCTCCACTTT
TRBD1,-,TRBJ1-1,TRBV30,CAWSAQGVTEAFF,TGTGCCTGGAGTGCACAGGGGGTAACTGAAGCTTTCTTT